This entry features one TCR beta chain sequence. Its antigen is undetermined. Only in-frame clones appear in the TCRdb table, and some are missing; sequencing was by immunoSEQ multiplex PCR. The data contain roughly 92,000 clones, 84% of them singletons. This specimen belongs to a study of OX40 agonist ivuxolimab in advanced cancers. Study summary: Ivuxolimab is a fully human IgG2 antibody that activates OX40 (CD134). Study observations and caveats: Averaging showed that CD8+ T cells had more expanded clones than CD4+ did. A proportion of nonresponders additionally exhibited low normalized T-cell clonal expansion.

Sequencing used CD4+ or CD8+ T cells sorted from blood, obtained in a trial of the OX40 agonist ivuxolimab. This TCR came from an adult with an advanced solid tumor such as melanoma, head and neck, liver or kidney cancer.

CDR3 region: CASSPGTGGQWDYGYTF. The CDR3 coding sequence is TGTGCCAGCAGCCCCGGGACAGGGGGACAGTGGGACTATGGCTACACCTTC. V is TRBV5-6 and J is TRBJ1-2, with 11 nucleotides matching TRBD1. The CDR3 runs to 17 residues. Looked up from germline, CDR1 is SGHDT and CDR2 is YYEEEE. V was clipped by 4 bases and J by 3 bases; unmatched bases: 11.